One and the same sample provided the 7 T cell receptor beta chains below, sequenced in a study of response to subunit inactivated influenza vaccine. TCRdb independently ran MiXCR on the RT-PCR reads; one entry per CDR3 protein. The data hold just over 300,000 distinct CDR3 sequences, with 21% observed a single time. The sample was PBMCs from blood, taken 21 months after vaccination. The source is a man between 50 and 75 years old who received an inactivated influenza vaccine.

The chain is built from TRBV5-1 and TRBJ2-2; D ambiguous. V gave up 6 bases and J gave up 1 base, with 7 bases separating them. In germline, CDR1 is SGHRS, CDR2 YFSETQ. This CDR3 comprises 13 residues. The CDR3 loop reads CASNMGNTGELFF. CDR3 nucleotides: TGCGCCAGCAACATGGGGAACACCGGGGAGCTGTTTTTT.

The chain joins TRBV7-3 to TRBJ2-2, with D hard to call. This CDR3 has 13 amino acids. Trimming removed 5 bases at V and 5 bases at J, with 9 bases between. CDR1 is SGHTA, CDR2 FQGTGA, per germline. In DNA, the CDR3 is TGTGCCAGCAGCCCGTTTGGAACCGGGGAGCTGTTTTTT. As protein: CASSPFGTGELFF.

This clonotype was recorded at least ten times. This chain connects TRBV25-1 to TRBJ1-2; the D gene is possibly TRBD1 (5 bases). The CDR3 is 14 amino acids. Trimming pared 4 bases from V and 4 bases from J, leaving 13 bases between. Germline V lookup: CDR1 MGHDK, CDR2 SYGVNS. The CDR3 region is CASSAQPGTYGYTF. Written as DNA, the CDR3 is TGTGCCAGCAGTGCCCAACCGGGGACCTATGGCTACACCTTC.

The V call is TRBV10-1, the J call TRBJ2-5; the D call may be TRBD1 or TRBD2 (5 bases each). V was pared by 0 bases and J by 2 bases, with 16 bases between. The CDR3 extends over 17 amino acids. Germline V gives CDR1 WNHNN, CDR2 SYGVQD (reference sequence). The CDR3 region is CASSESGRGALQETQYF. The CDR3 nucleotides read TGCGCCAGCAGTGAGTCAGGACGGGGCGCCCTTCAAGAGACCCAGTACTTC.

The V gene is TRBV2, the J gene TRBJ2-7; D unclear. The CDR3 has 12 amino acids. The germline V gene encodes CDR1 SNHLY and CDR2 FYNNEI. V lost 5 bases and J lost 5, with 10 bases in between. The CDR3 nucleotides read TGTGCCAGCAGTCCGGGTTGGCACGAGCAGTACTTC. It encodes CASSPGWHEQYF.

CDR3 nucleotides: TGTGCCAGCAGCACCGCTGCGGGAAGTTTAGATACGCAGTATTTT. Encoded protein: CASSTAAGSLDTQYF. The genes are TRBV7-9 and TRBJ2-3; D may be TRBD2 (6 bases). The CDR3 sequence is 15 residues long. Per germline, CDR1 SEHNR and CDR2 FQNEAQ (reference sequence). Trimming pared 5 bases from V and 5 bases from J, leaving 17 bases between.

The chain recombines TRBV4-3 with TRBJ2-3; no clear D. The V gene lost 0 bases and the J gene lost 4 bases, with 8 bases spanning the gap. The germline V gene has CDR1 LGHNA and CDR2 YSLEER. CDR3 length: 14 amino acids. The CDR3 protein is CASSQDLLSDTQYF. CDR3 in DNA: TGCGCCAGCAGCCAAGATCTCTTGTCAGATACGCAGTATTTT.